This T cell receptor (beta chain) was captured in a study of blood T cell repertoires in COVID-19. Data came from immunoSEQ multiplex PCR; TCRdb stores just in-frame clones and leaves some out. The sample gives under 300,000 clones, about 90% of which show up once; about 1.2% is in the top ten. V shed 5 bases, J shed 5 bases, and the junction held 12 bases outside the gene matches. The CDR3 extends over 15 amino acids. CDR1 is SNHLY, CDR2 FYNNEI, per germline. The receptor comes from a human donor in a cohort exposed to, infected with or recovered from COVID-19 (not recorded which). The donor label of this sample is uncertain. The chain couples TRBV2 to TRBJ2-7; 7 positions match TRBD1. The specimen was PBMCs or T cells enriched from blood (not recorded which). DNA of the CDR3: TGTGCCAGCAGTTACAGGGGCCCCGCGGCCGACGAGCAGTACTTC. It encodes CASSYRGPAADEQYF. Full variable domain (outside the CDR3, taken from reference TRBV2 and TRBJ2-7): EPEVTQTPSHQVTQMGQEVILRCVPISNHLYFYWYRQILGQKVEFLVSFYNNEISEKSEIFDDQFSVERPDGSNFTLKIRSTKLEDSAMYFCASSYRGPAADEQYFGPGTRLTVT.